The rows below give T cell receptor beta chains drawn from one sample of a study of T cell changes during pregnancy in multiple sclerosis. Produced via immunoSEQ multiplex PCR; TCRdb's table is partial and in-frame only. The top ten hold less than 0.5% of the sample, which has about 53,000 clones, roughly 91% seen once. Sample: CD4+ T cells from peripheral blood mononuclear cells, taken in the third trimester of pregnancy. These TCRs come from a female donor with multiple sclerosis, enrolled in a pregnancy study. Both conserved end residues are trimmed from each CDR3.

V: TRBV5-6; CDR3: ASSFLAGAQETQY
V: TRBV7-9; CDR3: AWGGQGTTEAF
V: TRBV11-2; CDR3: ASSLTTGGNQPQH
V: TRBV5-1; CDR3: ASSPADRGGNTIY
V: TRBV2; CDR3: ASSPDSYNEQF
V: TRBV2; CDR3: ASSELQGYGYT
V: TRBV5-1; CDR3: ASSLQGGLNTEAF
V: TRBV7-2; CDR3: ASSREGIQGDEQF
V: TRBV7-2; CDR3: ASSFLAGSYNEQF
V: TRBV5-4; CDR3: ASSIDSYEQY
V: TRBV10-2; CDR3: ASSALLRDGYT
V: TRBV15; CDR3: ATSRDVWERANTGELF
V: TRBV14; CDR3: ASSQSRDRPYNEQF
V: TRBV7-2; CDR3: ASSGGQGLSGYT
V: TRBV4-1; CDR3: ASSQGARTEAF
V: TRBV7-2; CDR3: ASSTSGNTIY
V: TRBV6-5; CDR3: ASSKRTDLNTEAF
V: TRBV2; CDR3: ANRLHHEQY
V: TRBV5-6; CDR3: ASSLDSNEQF
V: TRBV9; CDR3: ASSATPAGYGYT
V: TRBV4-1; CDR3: ASSQESGGSQPQH
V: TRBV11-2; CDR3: ASSALGQGRSNTEAF
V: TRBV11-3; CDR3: ASSLTGDEQF
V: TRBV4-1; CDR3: ASSQDGQGHQPQH
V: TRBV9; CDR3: ASSAGGQGMTQY
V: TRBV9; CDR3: ASSVQGASTDTQY
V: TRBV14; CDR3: ASSRLGGNPF
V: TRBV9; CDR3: ASSARQEFTDTQY
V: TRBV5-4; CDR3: ASSLQGAYGYT
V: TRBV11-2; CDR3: ASSSYRGSSYNEQF
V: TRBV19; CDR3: ASSPRDSHTQY
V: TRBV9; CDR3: ASSVEPGQPFYGYT